This T cell receptor (beta chain) derives from a study of shared clonotypes between healthy human individuals. On this clone itself: The antigen remains unidentified.

Every subset's genomic DNA went evenly onto several immunoSEQ plates. Replicate sorted-subset PCRs were loaded with 150 to 250 ng DNA, about 31,000 T cell genomes. Here immunoSEQ multiplex PCR was the method, and the copy in TCRdb shows in-frame clones only, minus some. The table lists around 1.9 million clones, about 92% of them singletons. Naive CD8 populations comprised CD45RO-negative cells positively selected for CCR7, excluding terminally differentiated effector memory CD45RA+ cells. Trimming pared 6 bases from V and 5 bases from J, leaving 16 bases between. Germline V gives CDR1 LNHDA, CDR2 SQIVND (reference sequence). This CDR3 contains 15 residues. General study results and limits: Naive subsets usually exceeded memory subsets in estimated richness. Between a handful of donors, naive CD4 clonotypes were shared at a level of roughly 5.5%.

The sequencing input was naive CD8+ T cells from PBMCs. The chain employs TRBV19 and TRBJ1-4; D gene uncertain. The receptor's source is a man younger than 30 in good health. Some clones in this sample may be carry-over from other donors' samples. For the CDR3, the DNA is TGTGCCAGTAGCAGCGTGTGGACCCTAAATGAAAAACTGTTTTTT. Its translation: CASSSVWTLNEKLFF.